The present T cell receptor beta chain was sequenced within a study of blood T cell repertoires in COVID-19. Study-wide background: Acute-phase and convalescent COVID-19 samples originated in the United States, Italy and Spain. The cDNA or gDNA used as material had been derived from T cells, B-cell-depleted T cells, or PBMCs.

Per the authors' pipeline: Amplified reference gene primers provided the basis for estimating nucleated cell counts. Produced via immunoSEQ multiplex PCR; TCRdb's table is partial and in-frame only. V and J calls and clone size are as listed in that table; D and trimming were resolved from the DNA. The sample comprises around 290,000 clones, 90% to 95% of which are singletons, and about 2.2% rests with the top ten. The Seattle patients, enrolled during active infection, were followed longitudinally. Sequencing was carried out using peripheral blood. The TCR originated in a woman under 40 with COVID-19, enrolled during active disease.

In nucleotides, the CDR3 is TGCGCCAGCAGCTTGGGGGGGCCGGATGGCTACACCTTC. It encodes CASSLGGPDGYTF. V and J are TRBV5-1 and TRBJ1-2; possible D gene TRBD1, 6 bases. The V and J ends lost 0 bases and 6 bases respectively, with 9 bases between them. The CDR3 consists of 13 residues. The V gene's germline CDR1 is SGHRS and CDR2 YFSETQ.